This TCR beta chain is from a study of human T cells and chemical hapten exposure. Study-wide results and caveats: With alopecia, donors may have immune responses unlike healthy people's.

Via MiXCR, TCRdb re-called the RACE reads, giving one row per CDR3 protein. The profile shows some 74,000 distinct CDR3 sequences, 13% to 15% of them singletons. As for this clonotype: Antigen: not known.

The time point: pre-sensitization, week 0. Treatment given: therapeutic diphenylcyclopropenone sensitization with weekly scalp DPC. The germline CDR1 and CDR2 sequences are SGHKS and YYEKEE (reference sequence). The CDR3 contains 12 residues. V lost 4 bases and J 6 bases, leaving 5 bases between the germline ends. The chain has TRBV5-5 and TRBJ1-6; D remains ambiguous. The sample consisted of whole blood, taken in connection with sensitization to the hapten diphenylcyclopropenone (DPC). This TCR derives from a woman aged 50 to 60 with alopecia areata. Some clones in this sample may be carry-over from other donors' samples. Here the CDR3 DNA reads TGTGCCAGCAGCACGGGTAATTCACCCCTCCACTTT. This translates into CASSTGNSPLHF.